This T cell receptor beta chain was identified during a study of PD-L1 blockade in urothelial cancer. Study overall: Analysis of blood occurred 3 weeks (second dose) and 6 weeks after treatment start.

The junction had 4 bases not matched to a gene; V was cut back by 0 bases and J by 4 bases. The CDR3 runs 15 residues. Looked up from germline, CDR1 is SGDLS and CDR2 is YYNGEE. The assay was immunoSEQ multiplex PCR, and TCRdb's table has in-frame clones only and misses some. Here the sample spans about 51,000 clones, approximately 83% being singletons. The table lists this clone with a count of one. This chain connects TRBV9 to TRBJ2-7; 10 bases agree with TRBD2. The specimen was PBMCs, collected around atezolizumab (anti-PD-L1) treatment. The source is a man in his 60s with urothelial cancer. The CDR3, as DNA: TGTGCCAGCAGCGTAGGATCTAGCGGGAGTTACGAGCAGTACTTC. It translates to CASSVGSSGSYEQYF.